The 21 T cell receptor beta chains below come from one sample, sequenced in a study of OX40 agonist ivuxolimab in advanced cancers. TCRdb keeps only in-frame clones here, not all; method: immunoSEQ multiplex PCR. This repertoire shows tens of thousands of clones, under 85% found once; its top ten account for around 18%. The input for sequencing was CD4+ or CD8+ T cells sorted from blood, taken in a trial of the OX40 agonist ivuxolimab. The receptors here all came from an adult with an advanced solid tumor such as melanoma, head and neck, liver or kidney cancer.

This clone showed up just once. The CDR3 region has the DNA TGTGCCAGCTCGACTCAACCGGGGGCCTACGAGCAGTACTTC. Protein sequence: CASSTQPGAYEQYF. The J gene is TRBJ2-7, the V gene TRBV2; D may be TRBD2 (6 bases). In germline, CDR1 is SNHLY, CDR2 FYNNEI. The V gene lost 8 bases and the J gene lost 2 bases, with 16 bases spanning the gap. The CDR3 extends over 14 amino acids.

This clone was seen once. This rearrangement joins TRBV7-9 to TRBJ2-1; D remains unclear. The CDR3 runs to 15 residues. V was shortened by 3 bases and J by 3 bases, with 12 bases between the two germline ends. Per germline, CDR1 SEHNR and CDR2 FQNEAQ (reference sequence). The CDR3 protein is CASSFNSPFYNEQFF. In DNA form, the CDR3 reads TGTGCCAGCAGCTTTAATAGCCCTTTCTACAATGAGCAGTTCTTC.

The chain carries TRBV6-4 and TRBJ1-6; D not certain. The germline V and J ends were trimmed by 6 bases and 1 base, with 16 bases remaining between them. The CDR3 covers 17 residues. The germline V gene encodes CDR1 MRHNA and CDR2 SNTAGT. CDR3 sequence (DNA): TGTGCCAGCAGGGAAACGGGTAATAAGTCCTATAATTCACCCCTCCACTTT. It is translated as CASRETGNKSYNSPLHF.

The chain joins TRBV25-1 to TRBJ2-5, with D possibly TRBD1 on 5 matching bases. The J call may be in error: the DNA end matches TRBJ2-7 better. Germline V CDR1 and CDR2: MGHDK, SYGVNS. The CDR3 length is 15 residues. DNA of the CDR3: TGTGCCAGCAGTGAATACAGACTGGGGCACCTCGAGCAGTACTTC. It specifies CASSEYRLGHLEQYF.

This clone was detected a few times. V gene TRBV5-4 combines with J gene TRBJ2-7; 9 nucleotides match TRBD1. This CDR3 spans 14 amino acids. The germline gives CDR1 SGHNT, CDR2 YYREEE (reference sequence). The V segment lost 5 bases and the J segment 3 bases; nucleotides outside the gene matches: 6. CDR3 nucleotides: TGTGCCAGCAGGCCGGGACAGGGAGTCTACGAGCAGTACTTC. Its protein product is CASRPGQGVYEQYF.

This clone was seen once. V and J are TRBV2 and TRBJ2-5, with 9 bases lining up with TRBD1. Germline values: CDR1 SNHLY, CDR2 FYNNEI. The CDR3 length is 16 residues. V was pared by 6 bases and J by 1 base, with 9 bases of the junction left unmatched. The CDR3, as DNA: TGTGCCAGCAGAGACGGCCAGGGACAGGGCCAAGAGACCCAGTACTTC. Translating it yields CASRDGQGQGQETQYF. Supplemented by reference TRBV2 and TRBJ2-5, the full variable domain reads EPEVTQTPSHQVTQMGQEVILRCVPISNHLYFYWYRQILGQKVEFLVSFYNNEISEKSEIFDDQFSVERPDGSNFTLKIRSTKLEDSAMYFCASRDGQGQGQETQYFGPGTRLLVL.

This clone was counted a single time. This chain joins TRBV27 and TRBJ2-5, with unresolved D. Germline lookup yields CDR1 MNHEY and CDR2 SMNVEV (reference sequence). Trimming left V 4 bases short and J 2 bases short, with 11 bases between. The length of the CDR3 is 14 residues. The CDR3, as DNA: TGTGCCAGCAGTTGGTTGGGCCAACAAGAGACCCAGTACTTC. It specifies CASSWLGQQETQYF.

The chain employs TRBV9 and TRBJ2-1; D assignment may be TRBD1 or TRBD2 (6 bases each). V was pared by 6 bases and J by 7 bases, with 14 bases between. Germline assignment: CDR1 SGDLS and CDR2 YYNGEE. CDR3 length equals 13 residues. CDR3 in amino acids: CASNGGGLNEQFF. CDR3 in DNA: TGTGCCAGCAACGGAGGGGGGCTGAATGAGCAGTTCTTC.

In its sample, this clone was seen a few times. This chain uses TRBV4-2 with TRBJ2-1; D is possibly TRBD1 (6 bases). The V gene's germline CDR1 is LGHNA and CDR2 YNFKEQ. The CDR3 spans 18 residues. V gave up 4 bases and J gave up 5 bases, with 24 bases separating them. In DNA form, the CDR3 reads TGTGCCAGCAGCCTGGGACCGACCGGCCCCGGACAGAACAATGAGCAGTTCTTC. The encoded protein is CASSLGPTGPGQNNEQFF.

The chain uses TRBV18 and TRBJ2-3; D not resolved. Trimming pared 2 bases from V and 10 bases from J, leaving 13 bases between. There are 13 residues in the CDR3. Per germline, CDR1 KGHSH and CDR2 LQKENI. The CDR3, as DNA: TGTGCCAGCTCACCAGGAGTCCGTCACGCGCAGTATTTT. Translation gives CASSPGVRHAQYF.

The V gene is TRBV5-6, the J gene TRBJ2-5; 8 bases fit TRBD1. The trim removed 0 bases at V and 7 bases at J, leaving 14 bases unmatched. The germline CDR1 and CDR2 sequences are SGHDT and YYEEEE. CDR3 length: 17 amino acids. In DNA form, the CDR3 reads TGTGCCAGCAGCTTGGAATCCCCTGACAGGGGTATGGGGACCCAGTACTTC. It is translated as CASSLESPDRGMGTQYF.

The chain couples TRBV28 to TRBJ2-3; TRBD1 or TRBD2 may be the D gene (5 bases each). The V and J ends lost 6 bases and 15 bases respectively, with 13 bases between them. The CDR3 length is 10 residues. Germline assignment: CDR1 MDHEN and CDR2 SYDVKM. CDR3 bases: TGTGCCAGCAGGGGACCCCTTTTATATTTT. It yields the protein CASRGPLLYF. Full variable domain (missing parts from reference TRBV28 and TRBJ2-3): DVKVTQSSRYLVKRTGEKVFLECVQDMDHENMFWYRQDPGLGLRLIYFSYDVKMKEKGDIPEGYSVSREKKERFSLILESASTNQTSMYLCASRGPLLYFGPGTRLTVL.

This clone was detected a few times. This sequence joins TRBV27 and TRBJ1-1; 7 nucleotides match TRBD1. V lost 6 bases, J lost 8 bases, and 18 bases stayed unmatched. The CDR3 runs 16 residues. Germline values: CDR1 MNHEY, CDR2 SMNVEV (reference sequence). The CDR3 loop reads CASSPTPGTGVAEAFF. DNA of the CDR3: TGTGCCAGCAGCCCTACCCCCGGTACAGGGGTGGCGGAAGCTTTCTTT.

The rearrangement links TRBV4-1 to TRBJ2-5; 9 bases agree with TRBD1. Looked up from germline, CDR1 is MGHRA and CDR2 is YSYEKL. The CDR3 spans 15 residues. J gave up 3 bases and V 5 bases, and 7 bases lay outside the gene matches. CDR3 protein: CASSSTGGGEETQYF. CDR3 sequence (DNA): TGCGCCAGCAGCTCGACAGGGGGAGGGGAAGAGACCCAGTACTTC.

The chain uses TRBV5-1 and TRBJ1-1, with unresolved D. CDR1 SGHRS and CDR2 YFSETQ come from the germline V gene. The CDR3 extends over 13 amino acids. Trimming removed 2 bases from V and 1 base from J, with 6 bases in between. The CDR3 DNA reads TGCGCCAGCAGCTTAAGGCAGAACACTGAAGCTTTCTTT. This gives the protein CASSLRQNTEAFF.

The chain combines TRBV11-2 with TRBJ1-1; D is perhaps TRBD1 (6 bases). The CDR3 contains 14 residues. V lost 1 base to trimming and J lost 11 bases, with 17 bases between them. The germline V gene has CDR1 SGHAT and CDR2 FQNNGV. The CDR3 region has the DNA TGTGCCAGCAGCTTAGGACCGGGGGGCAGTAGGGCTTTCTTT. This sequence encodes CASSLGPGGSRAFF.

This clone has more than one count but fewer than ten. The rearrangement joins TRBV2 to TRBJ2-5; 9 positions agree with TRBD2. There are 15 residues in the CDR3. Looked up from germline, CDR1 is SNHLY and CDR2 is FYNNEI. V lost 5 bases, J lost 5 bases, and 9 bases stayed unmatched. In nucleotides, the CDR3 is TGTGCCAGCAGTACACGTAGCGGGAGCAGGGAGACCCAGTACTTC. It encodes CASSTRSGSRETQYF.

A single count supports this clone. The chain combines TRBV11-3 with TRBJ1-1, with D uncertain. With 3 bases removed from V and 1 base from J, the gap between germline ends came to 6 bases. The germline V gene has CDR1 SGHNT and CDR2 YENEEA. This CDR3 is 13 amino acids long. This CDR3 is CASSLTENTEAFF. The CDR3 bases are TGTGCCAGCAGCTTGACGGAGAACACTGAAGCTTTCTTT.

The chain joins TRBV6-5 to TRBJ2-7; perhaps TRBD1 as D (5 bases). The V gene lost 1 base and the J gene lost 5 bases, with 9 bases spanning the gap. The CDR3 length is 13 residues. Germline CDR1 reads MNHEY; CDR2 reads SVGAGI. The CDR3 DNA sequence: TGTGCCAGCAGTTACTTAGGGGCGGACGAGCAGTACTTC. Translation: CASSYLGADEQYF.

This chain uses TRBV20-1 with TRBJ2-5; the D is unclear. V was cut by 3 bases and J by 7 bases, with 9 bases left in between. This CDR3 has 11 residues. Germline CDR1 is DFQATT and CDR2 is SNEGSKA (reference sequence). The CDR3 bases are TGCAGTGCTAGCTATAGTTGGACCCAGTACTTC. Translated: CSASYSWTQYF.

The CDR3 loop reads CASSYSGTAQETQYF. CDR3 nucleotides: TGTGCCAGCAGTTACTCTGGGACAGCCCAAGAGACCCAGTACTTC. The V and J genes are TRBV6-5 and TRBJ2-5, with 7 nucleotides matching TRBD1. The CDR3 runs 15 residues. CDR1 and CDR2 (germline): MNHEY, SVGAGI. The V gene end was trimmed by 0 bases and the J gene end by 1 base; junction bases not matched to a gene: 2.